These 31 T cell receptor gamma chains originate from one sample sequenced in a study of gamma-delta T cells after stem cell transplantation (TCRdb year 2016). The library was generated by RT-PCR. Sequenced on an Illumina MiSeq. Identical DNA sequences were merged into single rows after TCRdb reprocessed the public reads with CATT. The sample yields 560 or so gamma-chain clones; about 28% were counted once. More than 40% of the sample comes from the top ten. Sequencing was carried out using gamma-delta T cells. Receptor source: a human donor. It is not recorded whose cells these are; they may come from a transplant donor.

V and J are TRGV9 and TRGJP. No J gene is reported in TCRdb; it was inferred here by comparing the DNA with germline. The CDR3 runs to 16 residues. Trimming removed 5 bases from V and 4 bases from J; junction bases left unmatched: 5. Per the germline V gene, CDR1 is GITISATS and CDR2 is ISYDGTV (reference sequence). The CDR3 bases are TGTGCCTTGTGGGGGGAACAAGAGTTGGGCAAAAAAATCAAGGTATTT. Protein product: CALWGEQELGKKIKVF.

The chain employs TRGV9 and TRGJP. Here the J gene came from matching the DNA to germline, since TCRdb omits it. The J segment lost 4 bases and the V segment lost 5 bases, leaving 8 bases of the junction unmatched. The CDR3 length is 17 residues. Germline V gene data show CDR1 as GITISATS and CDR2 as ISYDGTV (reference sequence). In DNA form, the CDR3 reads TGTGCCTTGTGGGCCCCCTTTCAAGAGTTGGGCAAAAAAATCAAGGTATTT. This gives the protein CALWAPFQELGKKIKVF.

This clone qualifies as large. The same CDR3 is also encoded by other DNA sequences in this sample. The J gene is TRGJP, the V gene TRGV9. In the absence of a J gene in TCRdb, the DNA was matched to germline to assign it here. V lost 0 bases and J lost 7; bases outside the gene matches: 3. Germline V gene sequence: CDR1 GITISATS, CDR2 ISYDGTV (reference sequence). The CDR3 has 16 residues. CDR3 coding DNA: TGTGCCTTGTGGGAGGTGCGGGAGTTGGGCAAAAAAATCAAGGTATTT. Its translation is CALWEVRELGKKIKVF.

On this clone itself: A much larger clone differs by one base, so this may be a read error. The chain couples TRGV9 to TRGJP. TCRdb is silent on the J gene; assignment here came from matching the DNA to germline. The CDR3 spans 16 residues. Germline V gives CDR1 GITISATS, CDR2 ISYDGTV (reference sequence). The CDR3 is CALWEVLELGKRIKVF. CDR3 in DNA: TGTGCCTTGTGGGAGGTGCTGGAGTTGGGCAAAAGAATCAAGGTATTT.

A remark on this clone: One end of the junction fails to match germline, which may point to a read error. The chain has TRGV2 and TRGJ1 or TRGJ2. TCRdb offers no J gene call, so here the DNA was matched to germline to obtain one. The CDR3 runs 11 residues. The germline V gene has CDR1 EGSNGY and CDR2 YDSYNSKV. CDR3 bases: TGTGCCGCCTGGGAACGGTATAAGAAACTCTTT. It is translated as CAAWERYKKLF.

This clone was counted between two and nine times. The rearrangement uses TRGV9 and TRGJ1 or TRGJ2. TCRdb lists no J gene, so it was determined here by aligning the DNA to germline. CDR3 length: 16 residues. The ends lost 0 bases at V and 0 bases at J; junction bases unmatched: 8. Germline V gene data show CDR1 as GITISATS and CDR2 as ISYDGTV (reference sequence). The CDR3 DNA follows: TGTGCCTTGTGGGAGGTGAACCCCGGGAATTATTATAAGAAACTCTTT. The encoded protein is CALWEVNPGNYYKKLF.

This chain links TRGV9 with TRGJ1 or TRGJ2. TCRdb carries no J gene annotation; the J gene was assigned here by matching the DNA with germline. The CDR3 is 14 residues long. Looked up from germline, CDR1 is GITISATS and CDR2 is ISYDGTV (reference sequence). With 0 bases clipped from V and 2 bases from J, the junction kept 4 bases outside the gene matches. CDR3 coding DNA: TGTGCCTTGTGGGAGGTGGGAGATTATTATAAGAAACTCTTT. It encodes CALWEVGDYYKKLF.

V is TRGV2 and J is TRGJ1 or TRGJ2. Since TCRdb gives no J gene, matching the DNA to germline was used here to assign it. There are 14 residues in the CDR3. V gave up 2 bases and J gave up 7 bases; unmatched junction bases: 11. Germline CDR1 reads EGSNGY; CDR2 reads YDSYNSKV. CDR3 sequence reads: CATWDDPGEYKKLF. DNA of the CDR3: TGTGCCACCTGGGACGACCCGGGAGAGTATAAGAAACTCTTT.

Judged by abundance, this clone is large. The gene calls are TRGV8 and TRGJP1. No J segment appears in TCRdb, so it was assigned here by matching the sequence to germline. Looked up from germline, CDR1 is VENAVY and CDR2 is YDSYNSRV. The CDR3 has 12 residues. V lost 3 bases, J lost 8 bases, and 3 bases stayed unmatched. The CDR3 region is CATWDVGWFKIF. CDR3 DNA sequence: TGTGCCACCTGGGATGTCGGTTGGTTCAAGATATTT.

This clone was seen more than once but under ten times. A much larger clone is a single base away; this may be a read error. Additional DNA sequences in this sample encode the identical CDR3. The gene calls are TRGV9 and TRGJP. The J gene is absent in TCRdb and was assigned here via DNA matching to germline. The CDR3 length is 16 residues. Germline assignment: CDR1 GITISATS and CDR2 ISYDGTV (reference sequence). The V gene end was trimmed by 0 bases and the J gene end by 7 bases; junction bases not matched to a gene: 3. DNA for the CDR3: TGTGCCTTGTGGGAGGTGAGGGAGTTGGGCAAAAAAATCAAGGTATTT. Amino acid sequence: CALWEVRELGKKIKVF.

As regards this clone: A read error is the likely source, as a far larger clone sits one nucleotide away. The J segment was not called; the V segment is TRGV5. This CDR3 comprises 14 residues. CDR1 and CDR2 from the germline V gene are VINAFY and YDVSNSKD. The CDR3 nucleotides are TGTGCCACCTGGGACAGGTTTCGGGGTTATAAGAAACTGTTT. Translation: CATWDRFRGYKKLF.

This clone qualifies as large (0.1 to 1%). The chain combines TRGV2 with TRGJ1 or TRGJ2. The J gene, absent from TCRdb, was called here by matching the DNA to germline. The CDR3 extends over 15 amino acids. Trimming took 4 bases from V and 6 from J; bases not matched to a gene: 15. Germline-derived CDR1 and CDR2 are EGSNGY and YDSYNSKV. CDR3 sequence reads: CATWELALRSYKKLF. CDR3 coding DNA: TGTGCCACCTGGGAGTTGGCCCTACGGTCTTATAAGAAACTCTTT.

This clone is classed as large. The V gene is TRGV9, the J gene TRGJP. TCRdb leaves out the J gene; it was filled in here by matching the DNA to germline. There are 16 residues in the CDR3. Losses at the gene ends were 0 bases for V and 7 bases for J; bases not matched to a gene: 3. The germline gives CDR1 GITISATS, CDR2 ISYDGTV (reference sequence). The CDR3 region is CALWEVMELGKKIKVF. The CDR3 nucleotides are TGTGCCTTGTGGGAGGTGATGGAGTTGGGCAAAAAAATCAAGGTATTT.

This clone is labeled as large. Other DNA sequences in the sample encode the same CDR3. The chain links TRGV9 to TRGJP. The J gene was missing in TCRdb and was found by matching the end of the DNA to germline. The CDR3 runs 16 residues. The V gene's germline CDR1 is GITISATS and CDR2 ISYDGTV (reference sequence). The ends lost 1 base at V and 6 bases at J; junction bases unmatched: 3. The DNA for the CDR3 is TGTGCCTTGTGGGAGGTCCGAGAGTTGGGCAAAAAAATCAAGGTATTT. Residues: CALWEVRELGKKIKVF.

There are a few counts of this clone. The V call is TRGV3, the J call TRGJ1 or TRGJ2. TCRdb carries no J gene annotation; the J gene was assigned here by matching the DNA with germline. CDR1 and CDR2 from the germline V gene are VTNTFY and YDVSTARD (reference sequence). This CDR3 spans 15 amino acids. V shed 3 bases, J shed 1 base, and the junction held 9 bases outside the gene matches. CDR3 coding DNA: TGTGCCACCTGGGACGACGGGGGCAATTATTATAAGAAACTCTTT. It yields the protein CATWDDGGNYYKKLF.

Relative to its sample, this clone is large. The chain carries TRGV2 and TRGJ1 or TRGJ2. Here the J gene came from matching the DNA to germline, since TCRdb omits it. CDR1 and CDR2 (germline): EGSNGY, YDSYNSKV. CDR3 length equals 13 residues. V trimming: 0 bases; J trimming: 6 bases; junction bases outside the gene matches: 5. The CDR3 spells CATWDGHVYKKLF. CDR3 sequence (DNA): TGTGCCACCTGGGACGGGCATGTTTATAAGAAACTCTTT.

On this clone itself: Since a much larger clone is just one base distant, this may be a read error. The rearrangement links TRGV9 to TRGJP. The J gene, missing from TCRdb, was assigned here through DNA to germline matching. CDR3 length: 16 residues. Germline V gene lookup returns CDR1 GITISATS and CDR2 ISYDGTV (reference sequence). This chain's CDR3 is CALRELEELGKKIKVF. The CDR3 nucleotides read TGTGCCTTGAGGGAGTTGGAAGAGTTGGGCAAAAAAATCAAGGTATTT.

Points on this clone: Since a much larger clone is just one base distant, this may be a read error. There is no J gene call, but TRGV9 is given as the V gene. The CDR3 loop spans 16 amino acids. The germline gives CDR1 GITISATS, CDR2 ISYDGTV (reference sequence). CDR3 residues: CALWEVRELGKKIEVF. The CDR3 bases are TGTGCCTTGTGGGAGGTGCGGGAGTTGGGCAAAAAAATCGAGGTATTT.

The table lists this clone with a few counts. V and J are TRGV9 and TRGJP. Matching the DNA to germline supplied the J gene, which TCRdb does not give. The CDR3 is 15 amino acids. Germline-derived CDR1 and CDR2 are GITISATS and ISYDGTV (reference sequence). V trimming: 5 bases; J trimming: 7 bases; junction bases outside the gene matches: 5. The CDR3 coding sequence is TGTGCCTTGTGGGGCAGGGAGTTGGGCAAAAAAATCAAGGTATTT. Translating gives CALWGRELGKKIKVF.

By share of the sample, this clone is large. This may be a read error: a much more frequent sequence differs by one nucleotide. Other nucleotide sequences from this sample produce the same CDR3. This rearrangement joins TRGV9 to TRGJP. TCRdb is silent on the J gene; assignment here came from matching the DNA to germline. This CDR3 comprises 16 residues. The V gene end was trimmed by 0 bases and the J gene end by 7 bases; junction bases not matched to a gene: 3. Germline lookup yields CDR1 GITISATS and CDR2 ISYDGTV (reference sequence). CDR3 nucleotide sequence: TGTGCCTTGTGGGAGGTGCATGAGTTGGGCAAAAAAATCAAGGTATTT. This codes for CALWEVHELGKKIKVF.

As to this clone: Relative to the germline gene, one junction end is altered; a read error may explain this. Other DNA sequences within the sample encode an identical CDR3. This chain uses TRGV9 with TRGJP. The J gene, left out of TCRdb, was set here by checking the DNA against germline. The CDR3 runs 16 residues. Germline CDR1 is GITISATS and CDR2 is ISYDGTV (reference sequence). Here the CDR3 DNA reads TGTGCCTTGTGGGAGAAGCAAGAGCTGGGCAAAAAAATCAAGGTATTT. It codes for CALWEKQELGKKIKVF.

This clone turned up a few times. This sequence joins TRGV9 and TRGJP2. Here the J gene came from matching the DNA to germline, since TCRdb omits it. In germline, CDR1 is GITISATS, CDR2 ISYDGTV (reference sequence). V shed 4 bases, J shed 1 base, and the junction held 0 bases outside the gene matches. The CDR3 spans 13 residues. CDR3 amino acids: CALWDSSDWIKTF. The CDR3 nucleotides read TGTGCCTTGTGGGATAGTAGTGATTGGATCAAGACGTTT.

The chain recombines TRGV3 with TRGJ1 or TRGJ2. TCRdb offers no J gene call, so here the DNA was matched to germline to obtain one. The CDR3 loop spans 13 amino acids. J was trimmed by 3 bases and V by 2 bases; bases with no gene match: 4. CDR1 is VTNTFY and CDR2 is YDVSTARD in the germline V gene (reference sequence). In DNA form, the CDR3 reads TGTGCCACCTGGGACATGGGTTATTATAAGAAACTCTTT. It codes for CATWDMGYYKKLF.

Regarding this clone: A far larger clone is just one base off, so this is likely a read error. This sample includes further DNA sequences coding for the same CDR3. J gene calling gave no result, while the V gene is TRGV4. Looked up from germline, CDR1 is EGSTGY and CDR2 is YDSYTSSV. This CDR3 region has 13 residues. For the CDR3, the DNA is TGTGCCACCTGGGTCATCACTGGTTGGTTCAAAATATTT. The encoded protein is CATWVITGWFKIF.

This clone was counted once. The chain couples TRGV8 to TRGJ1 or TRGJ2. TCRdb records no J gene; here it was assigned by comparing the DNA to germline. With V trimmed by 9 bases and J by 7 bases, 3 bases remained unmatched. There are 9 residues in the CDR3. Germline values: CDR1 VENAVY, CDR2 YDSYNSRV. Written as DNA, the CDR3 is TGTGCCACCCACTATAAGAAACTCTTT. Its translation: CATHYKKLF.

This clone has just a few counts. The chain uses TRGV5 and TRGJ1 or TRGJ2. Since TCRdb gives no J gene, matching the DNA to germline was used here to assign it. After removal of 0 bases from V and 10 bases from J, the junction contained 9 bases not matched to a gene. Germline V lookup: CDR1 VINAFY, CDR2 YDVSNSKD. This CDR3 is 13 amino acids long. Written as DNA, the CDR3 is TGTGCCACCTGGGACAGGCCTCTAGAAAAGAAACTCTTT. It specifies CATWDRPLEKKLF.

This clone is hyperexpanded in the sample. This chain uses TRGV9 with TRGJP. Since TCRdb gives no J gene, matching the DNA to germline was used here to assign it. Germline V gene sequence: CDR1 GITISATS, CDR2 ISYDGTV (reference sequence). CDR3 length: 17 amino acids. V lost 2 bases and J lost 5; bases outside the gene matches: 6. DNA for the CDR3: TGTGCCTTGTGGGAGGCACTAGAAGAGTTGGGCAAAAAAATCAAGGTATTT. This translates into CALWEALEELGKKIKVF.

This clone was detected a few times. DNA for the CDR3: TGTGCCACCTGGGACGGGGATAATAGTAGTGATTGGATCAAGACGTTT. It specifies CATWDGDNSSDWIKTF. J is TRGJP2 and V is TRGV2. As TCRdb names no J gene, one was assigned here on the basis of a DNA match to germline. Per the germline V gene, CDR1 is EGSNGY and CDR2 is YDSYNSKV. The CDR3 consists of 16 residues. J was trimmed by 0 bases and V by 0 bases; bases with no gene match: 4.

This clone is large within its sample. Other DNA sequences in the same sample also yield this CDR3. The rearrangement uses TRGV9 and TRGJP. Here the J gene was assigned by germline matching of the DNA, as TCRdb has none. Trimming took 0 bases from V and 7 from J; bases not matched to a gene: 3. The germline V gene encodes CDR1 GITISATS and CDR2 ISYDGTV (reference sequence). CDR3 size: 16 residues. The CDR3: CALWEVQELGKKIKVF. For the CDR3, the DNA is TGTGCCTTGTGGGAGGTGCAGGAGTTGGGCAAAAAAATCAAGGTATTT.

A few counts support this clone. V gene TRGV9 combines with J gene TRGJP. Here the J gene came from matching the DNA to germline, since TCRdb omits it. Germline assignment: CDR1 GITISATS and CDR2 ISYDGTV (reference sequence). This CDR3 contains 17 residues. After removal of 2 bases from V and 2 bases from J, the junction contained 3 bases not matched to a gene. CDR3 coding DNA: TGTGCCTTGTGGGAGGCCAGGCAAGAGTTGGGCAAAAAAATCAAGGTATTT. Its translation is CALWEARQELGKKIKVF.

This chain joins TRGV9 and TRGJP. TCRdb gives no J gene; it was assigned here by matching the DNA to germline. The CDR3 has 17 amino acids. J was trimmed by 6 bases and V by 0 bases; bases with no gene match: 5. Germline V CDR1 and CDR2: GITISATS, ISYDGTV (reference sequence). CDR3 in DNA: TGTGCCTTGTGGGAGGTGCAGTTAGAGTTGGGCAAAAAAATCAAGGTATTT. This codes for CALWEVQLELGKKIKVF.